Shown below are 29 T cell receptor beta chains from a single sample sequenced in a study of T cells in Graves' hyperthyroidism and ophthalmopathy. Template material for amplifying TCR beta CDR3 regions consisted of RNA transcripts. Primed by the HTBI set, a first-round RT-PCR was run on the TCR CDR3. TCRdb used MiXCR to reprocess the multiplex PCR reads, holding one entry per CDR3 protein. The sample shows 450,000 to 650,000 distinct CDR3 sequences, approximately 15% of them seen only once. Sequencing was carried out using blood. The source of these receptors is a woman between 18 and 29 years old with Graves' ophthalmopathy.

The chain couples TRBV30 to TRBJ2-1, with D perhaps matching TRBD1 or TRBD2 (5 bases each). In germline, CDR1 is GTSNPN, CDR2 SVGIG (reference sequence). Trimming took 3 bases from V and 8 from J, leaving 23 bases between them. This CDR3 is built from 16 residues. CDR3 in amino acids: CAWRSEYRDHNDEQFF. For the CDR3, the DNA is TGTGCCTGGAGGTCCGAATATAGGGACCACAATGATGAGCAGTTCTTC.

The V gene is TRBV24-1, the J gene TRBJ2-5; 8 bases are a match to TRBD1. The germline V gene encodes CDR1 KGHDR and CDR2 SFDVKD. This CDR3 spans 14 amino acids. V shed 5 bases, J shed 4 bases, and the junction held 5 bases outside the gene matches. The CDR3 spells CATSADRVTETQYF. The CDR3 DNA reads as TGTGCCACCAGTGCGGACAGGGTGACAGAGACCCAGTACTTC.

This clonotype has ten or more counts. The chain uses TRBV6-1 and TRBJ2-7, with 8 bases identical to TRBD2. The trim removed 5 bases at V and 0 bases at J, leaving 12 bases unmatched. The length of the CDR3 is 17 residues. Germline V gene sequence: CDR1 MNHNS, CDR2 SASEGT. In DNA, the CDR3 is TGTGCCAGCAGTCGTCGCCGGGCGGGAGGACCCTCCTACGAGCAGTACTTC. This gives the protein CASSRRRAGGPSYEQYF.

The chain uses TRBV6-2 or TRBV6-3 and TRBJ2-1; 14 bases are shared with TRBD2. The CDR3 consists of 15 residues. Trimming removed 4 bases from V and 10 bases from J; junction bases left unmatched: 6. The germline V gene encodes CDR1 MNHEY and CDR2 SVGEGT. CDR3 in DNA: TGTGCCAGCAGTTCTCGGACTAGCGGGAGGATAGAGCAGTTCTTC. It codes for CASSSRTSGRIEQFF.

This clonotype was seen more than once but under ten times. The CDR3 spells CASSSPAYNEQFF. The CDR3 DNA follows: TGTGCCAGCAGCTCCCCCGCTTACAATGAGCAGTTCTTC. The rearrangement uses TRBV5-6 and TRBJ2-1; D gene ambiguous. Trimming cost V 3 bases and J 4 bases, with 8 bases left between them. CDR3 length equals 13 residues. Germline CDR1 SGHDT, CDR2 YYEEEE.

This clonotype has just a few counts. The rearrangement links TRBV20-1 to TRBJ2-1; 13 nucleotides align to TRBD2. CDR1 is DFQATT and CDR2 is SNEGSKA in the germline V gene (reference sequence). Trimming cost V 2 bases and J 9 bases; bases outside gene matches: 7. There are 15 residues in the CDR3. The CDR3 here is CSARITSGRAPEQFF. The CDR3 DNA follows: TGCAGTGCTAGAATCACTAGCGGGAGGGCCCCTGAGCAGTTCTTC.

The chain is built from TRBV6-6 and TRBJ2-3; TRBD1 matches at 12 bases. J gave up 0 bases and V 0 bases, and 10 bases lay outside the gene matches. This CDR3 contains 20 residues. Germline V gene sequence: CDR1 MNHNY, CDR2 SVGAGI (reference sequence). The CDR3 protein is CASSYSRDRGLDPSTDTQYF. The CDR3 DNA sequence: TGTGCCAGCAGTTACTCGAGGGACAGGGGGCTTGATCCTAGCACAGATACGCAGTATTTT.

This clonotype was recorded a few times. This sequence joins TRBV9 and TRBJ2-3, with TRBD2 matching 7 bases. The V gene's germline CDR1 is SGDLS and CDR2 YYNGEE. CDR3 length: 16 amino acids. The J segment lost 2 bases and the V segment lost 3 bases, leaving 9 bases of the junction unmatched. Written as DNA, the CDR3 is TGTGCCAGCAGCGCCCGCGCTAGCGGACCCACAGATACGCAGTATTTT. Translating it yields CASSARASGPTDTQYF.

V is TRBV5-4 and J is TRBJ1-6; D is possibly TRBD1 (6 bases). V was shortened by 4 bases and J by 3 bases, with 20 bases between the two germline ends. Per the germline V gene, CDR1 is SGHNT and CDR2 is YYREEE (reference sequence). CDR3 length: 18 amino acids. The CDR3 bases are TGTGCCAGCAGCGCGGGCGGGGGACGGACAGACTATAATTCACCCCTCCACTTT. Protein sequence: CASSAGGGRTDYNSPLHF.

This clonotype has a count of ten or more. This chain connects TRBV18 to TRBJ2-3, with TRBD1 matching over 9 bases. Germline lookup yields CDR1 KGHSH and CDR2 LQKENI. This CDR3 is built from 16 residues. V trimming: 0 bases; J trimming: 5 bases; junction bases outside the gene matches: 6. The CDR3 DNA follows: TGTGCCAGCTCACCACCGGGACAGGGTTCTGGAGATACGCAGTATTTT. It specifies CASSPPGQGSGDTQYF. Together with reference TRBV18 and TRBJ2-3, the CDR3 gives the full variable domain: NAGVMQNPRHLVRRRGQEARLRCSPMKGHSHVYWYRQLPEEGLKFMVYLQKENIIDESGMPKERFSAEFPKEGPSILRIQQVVRGDSAAYFCASSPPGQGSGDTQYFGPGTRLTVL.

There are many counts of this clonotype. The chain carries TRBV6-5 and TRBJ2-7, with D uncertain. The CDR3 spans 15 residues. Germline V gene sequence: CDR1 MNHEY, CDR2 SVGAGI. V lost 0 bases and J 0 bases, leaving 9 bases between the germline ends. CDR3 nucleotide sequence: TGTGCCAGCAGTTACTCGATGGGGAACTCCTACGAGCAGTACTTC. Amino acids: CASSYSMGNSYEQYF.

The chain uses TRBV7-6 and TRBJ1-6, with D uncertain. Germline values: CDR1 SGHVS, CDR2 FNYEAQ. CDR3 size: 16 residues. V lost 6 bases and J 8 bases, leaving 20 bases between the germline ends. CDR3 DNA sequence: TGTGCCAGCAGTAGCGCTGGGTGGAGTACTGATTCACCCCTCCACTTT. This encodes CASSSAGWSTDSPLHF.

The table lists this clonotype with many counts. The gene calls are TRBV7-2 and TRBJ2-1, with 11 bases fitting TRBD2. The CDR3 loop spans 15 amino acids. CDR1 SGHTA and CDR2 FQGNSA come from the germline V gene. Germline trimming cut 4 bases from V and 6 bases from J; bases unmatched to any gene: 5. CDR3 residues: CASSSNSGRANEQFF. The CDR3 nucleotides are TGTGCCAGCAGCTCTAATAGCGGGAGGGCCAATGAGCAGTTCTTC.

This clonotype has ten or more counts. The genes are TRBV9 and TRBJ1-4; a possible D gene is TRBD1 (5 bases). V shed 3 bases and J shed 0 bases, with 12 bases lying between them. Germline lookup yields CDR1 SGDLS and CDR2 YYNGEE. This CDR3 is built from 16 residues. DNA for the CDR3: TGTGCCAGCAGCGGGGGCCCAGTTGCAACTAATGAAAAACTGTTTTTT. Translated: CASSGGPVATNEKLFF.

This clonotype has just a few counts. This chain uses TRBV12-5 with TRBJ1-2; perhaps TRBD1 as D (5 bases). Germline CDR1 reads LGHNT; CDR2 reads FRNRAP. The CDR3 runs to 19 residues. Trimming left V 2 bases short and J 4 bases short, with 26 bases between. In DNA form, the CDR3 reads TGTGCTAGTGGTTTGACACAACTTCCGTGGGGGGGATTCGGCTATGGCTACACCTTC. Its protein product is CASGLTQLPWGGFGYGYTF.

This clonotype was observed many times. The chain employs TRBV27 and TRBJ2-7; TRBD1 matches 7 bases. V shed 8 bases, J shed 7 bases, and the junction held 14 bases outside the gene matches. The length of the CDR3 is 14 residues. Germline CDR1 is MNHEY and CDR2 is SMNVEV (reference sequence). The CDR3 loop reads CASGLSGQPLEQYF. The DNA for the CDR3 is TGTGCCAGCGGCCTTTCGGGACAGCCCCTGGAGCAGTACTTC.

Ten or more counts support this clonotype. V usage is TRBV19 and J usage is TRBJ1-2; D gene uncertain. CDR1 is LNHDA, CDR2 SQIVND, per germline (reference sequence). The CDR3 runs 16 residues. V was trimmed by 3 bases and J by 2 bases, leaving 16 bases between them. The CDR3, as DNA: TGTGCCAGTAGTATTAATTCTGGACTTCCGAACTATGGCTACACCTTC. This sequence encodes CASSINSGLPNYGYTF.

This clonotype was seen many times. The chain is built from TRBV29-1 and TRBJ2-7; D remains ambiguous. V was trimmed by 4 bases and J by 6 bases, leaving 16 bases between them. The CDR3 consists of 13 residues. Per the germline V gene, CDR1 is SQVTM and CDR2 is ANQGSEA. The DNA of the CDR3 is TGCAGCGTTGTCCGTTACTCGGACGGCGAGCAGTACTTC. Translating it yields CSVVRYSDGEQYF.

This clonotype showed up just a few times. V and J are TRBV5-1 and TRBJ1-2; 7 bases match TRBD1. Germline values: CDR1 SGHRS, CDR2 YFSETQ. V trimming: 0 bases; J trimming: 4 bases; junction bases outside the gene matches: 3. CDR3 length equals 14 residues. The CDR3 here is CASSLGDSVYGYTF. In DNA, the CDR3 is TGCGCCAGCAGCTTGGGGGACAGCGTCTATGGCTACACCTTC.

This clonotype was seen just once. This chain uses TRBV7-9 with TRBJ1-6; D remains unclear. Trimming took off 6 bases at V and 0 bases at J, with 12 bases between the two ends. The CDR3 spans 16 residues. Germline CDR1 and CDR2: SEHNR and FQNEAQ (reference sequence). Here the CDR3 reads CASRPGTSSYNSPLHF. DNA for the CDR3: TGTGCCAGCAGGCCAGGCACGAGCTCCTATAATTCACCCCTCCACTTT.

This clonotype was counted only a few times. This chain connects TRBV7-2 to TRBJ1-3, with D perhaps TRBD1 (5 bases). Germline V gene lookup returns CDR1 SGHTA and CDR2 FQGNSA. Trimming pared 1 base from V and 0 bases from J, leaving 7 bases between. The CDR3 runs 15 residues. CDR3 DNA sequence: TGTGCCAGCAGCTTAGACGGGGCCTCTGGAAACACCATATATTTT. Amino acid sequence: CASSLDGASGNTIYF.

The chain uses TRBV30 and TRBJ2-7; D perhaps matches TRBD2 (5 bases). There are 13 residues in the CDR3. Looked up from germline, CDR1 is GTSNPN and CDR2 is SVGIG (reference sequence). V gave up 2 bases and J gave up 0 bases, with 8 bases separating them. The CDR3 sequence is CAWSLGISYEQYF. CDR3 in DNA: TGTGCCTGGAGTCTCGGGATCTCCTACGAGCAGTACTTC.

For this clonotype: One base away lies a much larger clone, so this may be a sequencing read error. This chain connects TRBV20-1 to TRBJ2-3; a possible D gene is TRBD1 (6 bases). Trimming cost V 8 bases and J 4 bases, with 19 bases left between them. The CDR3 has 14 amino acids. Germline values: CDR1 DFQATT, CDR2 SNEGSKA (reference sequence). CDR3 in amino acids: CSTRAGVNPDTQYF. In DNA form, the CDR3 reads TGCAGTACCCGAGCAGGGGTGAACCCAGATACGCAGTATTTT.

This clonotype was counted a few times. The rearrangement links TRBV6-5 to TRBJ2-2; a possible D gene is TRBD1 (5 bases). The CDR3 length is 16 residues. The germline gives CDR1 MNHEY, CDR2 SVGAGI. Trimming removed 0 bases at V and 4 bases at J, with 12 bases between. The CDR3 spells CASSYSGQGSTGELFF. The CDR3 DNA sequence: TGTGCCAGCAGTTACTCAGGGCAGGGATCCACCGGGGAGCTGTTTTTT.

This clonotype was counted many times. This sequence joins TRBV20-1 and TRBJ2-5; D uncertain. Deletions cut 4 bases from V and 2 bases from J, with 14 bases between. The germline V gene has CDR1 DFQATT and CDR2 SNEGSKA (reference sequence). The CDR3 is 14 residues long. The CDR3 is CSAKGAGYQETQYF. DNA of the CDR3: TGCAGTGCTAAAGGAGCAGGCTATCAAGAGACCCAGTACTTC.

This clonotype was counted many times. The chain joins TRBV7-2 to TRBJ2-7, with D maybe TRBD2 (5 bases). V lost 0 bases to trimming and J lost 6 bases, with 9 bases between them. Germline-derived CDR1 and CDR2 are SGHTA and FQGNSA. The CDR3 runs 13 residues. CDR3 residues: CASSLAEDGEQYF. In nucleotides, the CDR3 is TGTGCCAGCAGCTTAGCGGAGGACGGCGAGCAGTACTTC.

V gene TRBV6-2 or TRBV6-3 combines with J gene TRBJ1-1, with unresolved D. V lost 7 bases and J 1 base, leaving 10 bases between the germline ends. CDR3 size: 13 residues. Looked up from germline, CDR1 is MNHEY and CDR2 is SVGEGT. CDR3 coding DNA: TGTGCCAGCATAAAGGAGACGAACACTGAAGCTTTCTTT. Translation: CASIKETNTEAFF.

This clonotype showed up many times. The V call is TRBV27, the J call TRBJ1-1; D is unclear. The CDR3 totals 15 residues. Germline V gives CDR1 MNHEY, CDR2 SMNVEV (reference sequence). V was cut by 3 bases and J by 4 bases, with 15 bases left in between. The CDR3 region is CASSFRPLRGTEAFF. The CDR3, as DNA: TGTGCCAGCAGTTTCCGTCCGCTCCGTGGCACTGAAGCTTTCTTT.

This clonotype occurred many times. The chain has TRBV12-3 or TRBV12-4 and TRBJ2-7; 7 positions match TRBD2. V dropped 6 bases and J dropped 3; count of bases not matched to a gene: 8. The CDR3 runs 14 residues. CDR3 amino acids: CASRTASGIYEQYF. CDR3 coding DNA: TGTGCCAGCAGAACCGCTAGCGGAATCTACGAGCAGTACTTC.